The 21 T cell receptor beta chains reported below all come from one sample, sequenced in a study of blood T cell repertoires in COVID-19. Using immunoSEQ multiplex PCR, the repertoire was profiled, and TCRdb retains in-frame clones only, with some absent. The sample yields about 89,000 clones, 75% to 80% seen once. Sequencing input: peripheral blood. The receptors were sampled from a man aged 65 to 79 with COVID-19, enrolled during active disease.

The rearrangement uses TRBV10-3 and TRBJ2-7; D uncertain. The germline V gene encodes CDR1 ENHRY and CDR2 SYGVKD. CDR3 length: 14 amino acids. The V and J ends lost 2 bases and 3 bases respectively, with 11 bases between them. This CDR3 reads CAISEPASHYEQYF. In DNA form, the CDR3 reads TGTGCCATCAGTGAGCCAGCTAGTCACTACGAGCAGTACTTC.

The V and J genes are TRBV3-1 (or the pseudogene TRBV3-2) and TRBJ2-1; D may be TRBD2 (6 bases). The CDR3 sequence is 16 residues long. Between the trimmed V and J ends, which lost 2 bases and 6 bases, there was a span of 17 bases. The germline gives CDR1 LGHDT, CDR2 YNNKEL (reference sequence). In DNA, the CDR3 is TGTGCCAGCAGCCAACTCGGGACTGTCCTTTGCAATGAGCAGTTCTTC. Its translation: CASSQLGTVLCNEQFF.

The CDR3 nucleotides read TGTGCCAGCAGCCGGGGACAGGGTCGTGAAAAACTGTTTTTT. Encoded protein: CASSRGQGREKLFF. The J gene is TRBJ1-4, the V gene TRBV11-2; 9 bases align to TRBD1. CDR3 length: 14 amino acids. Germline CDR1 reads SGHAT; CDR2 reads FQNNGV. Trimming removed 5 bases from V and 7 bases from J; junction bases left unmatched: 5.

With regard to this clone: A junction end diverges from the germline sequence, so it may reflect a read error. The chain combines TRBV30 with TRBJ2-5, with unresolved D. The CDR3 contains 13 residues. The germline V gene has CDR1 GTSNPN and CDR2 SVGIG (reference sequence). CDR3 DNA: TGTGCCTGGAGTACCCCCACCCGACCACGACATCACTTC. Amino acids: CAWSTPTRPRHHF.

The CDR3 DNA reads as TGTGCCAGCAGACAGTTGAACACTGAAGCTTTCTTT. The encoded protein is CASRQLNTEAFF. J is TRBJ1-1 and V is TRBV6-1; D is uncertain. CDR3 length equals 12 residues. The V end lost 6 bases, the J end lost 0 bases, and 5 bases lay between the germline ends. Germline-derived CDR1 and CDR2 are MNHNS and SASEGT.

The J gene is TRBJ1-2, the V gene TRBV28; 9 bases are a match to TRBD1. Germline values: CDR1 MDHEN, CDR2 SYDVKM. The CDR3 contains 14 residues. The J segment lost 4 bases and the V segment lost 7 bases, leaving 7 bases of the junction unmatched. CDR3 nucleotide sequence: TGTGCCAGCACTCAGAACAGGGGGCCCTATGGCTACACCTTC. Its translation is CASTQNRGPYGYTF.

V gene TRBV21-1 combines with J gene TRBJ2-7; TRBD2 is taken as the D call from the table, unchecked against the DNA. TRBV21-1 is a recognized pseudogene. The CDR3 runs 14 residues. CDR3 in DNA: TGTGCCAGCAGCCCACCAGAGGCCATATGGGAGCAGTACTTC. Residues: CASSPPEAIWEQYF.

The chain links TRBV6-5 to TRBJ1-1; TRBD1 matches at 9 bases. CDR3 size: 16 residues. From germline, CDR1 is MNHEY and CDR2 SVGAGI. With 2 bases clipped from V and 6 bases from J, the junction kept 10 bases outside the gene matches. CDR3 nucleotides: TGTGCCAGCAGTTACGACAGGGGGTCATACGGCGCTGAAGCTTTCTTT. Translating gives CASSYDRGSYGAEAFF.

The chain uses TRBV6-2 or TRBV6-3 and TRBJ1-5; D remains ambiguous. Trimming stripped 6 bases from V and 3 bases from J, with 15 bases between. From germline, CDR1 is MNHEY and CDR2 SVGEGT. The CDR3 runs to 15 residues. CDR3 region: CASSQSPGFNQPQHF. The CDR3 DNA reads TGTGCCAGCAGCCAATCGCCGGGGTTCAATCAGCCCCAGCATTTT.

The chain uses TRBV29-1 and TRBJ2-1; D uncertain. The ends were cut back, 0 bases at V and 0 bases at J, with 9 bases in the middle. Germline CDR1 and CDR2: SQVTM and ANQGSEA. The CDR3 is 15 amino acids. The CDR3 spells CSVEDRAFSYNEQFF. The CDR3 bases are TGCAGCGTTGAAGATAGAGCGTTCTCCTACAATGAGCAGTTCTTC.

V is TRBV18 and J is TRBJ2-7; D call uncertain. Trimming cost V 3 bases and J 4 bases, with 28 bases left between them. Germline V gene lookup returns CDR1 KGHSH and CDR2 LQKENI. The CDR3 loop spans 19 amino acids. In DNA form, the CDR3 reads TGTGCCAGCTCACCCAGAACAGCAAGCCCCCAACCCTCGGCTTACGAGCAGTACTTC. It codes for CASSPRTASPQPSAYEQYF.

The V and J genes are TRBV2 and TRBJ1-2, with no clear D. CDR3 length: 15 amino acids. Germline V gene lookup returns CDR1 SNHLY and CDR2 FYNNEI. Trimming took 1 base from V and 2 from J, leaving 11 bases between them. The CDR3, as DNA: TGTGCCAGCAGTGAAGGAGGCGAGGAGAACTATGGCTACACCTTC. Translation: CASSEGGEENYGYTF.

The chain couples TRBV6-5 to TRBJ1-2, with a weak D call TRBD1 (5 bases). V was cut by 5 bases and J by 7 bases, with 11 bases left in between. Germline V lookup: CDR1 MNHEY, CDR2 SVGAGI. This CDR3 contains 12 residues. The CDR3 sequence is CASSPTGVGYTF. DNA for the CDR3: TGTGCCAGCAGTCCCACAGGTGTTGGCTACACCTTC.

The J gene is TRBJ2-5, the V gene TRBV3-1 (or the pseudogene TRBV3-2); 8 positions agree with TRBD2. CDR3 length: 14 residues. V gave up 5 bases and J gave up 0 bases; unmatched junction bases: 2. Germline V gene sequence: CDR1 LGHDT, CDR2 YNNKEL (reference sequence). The chain's CDR3 is CASSKRGNQETQYF. The CDR3 nucleotides are TGTGCCAGCAGCAAGCGGGGGAACCAAGAGACCCAGTACTTC.

The genes are TRBV6-5 and TRBJ1-3, with TRBD1 matching 8 bases. Germline CDR1 and CDR2: MNHEY and SVGAGI. This CDR3 has 15 amino acids. Unmatched junction bases numbered 4, after V lost 6 bases and J lost 0 bases. The CDR3 region is CASSPQGDSGNTIYF. In DNA, the CDR3 is TGTGCCAGCAGCCCACAGGGGGACTCTGGAAACACCATATATTTT.

The CDR3 region has the DNA TGTGCCAGCAGCTTAGCTGGGACTAGCGGGAGGGCCTCCTACAATGAGCAGTTCTTC. Translation gives CASSLAGTSGRASYNEQFF. V is TRBV7-2 and J is TRBJ2-1, with 16 bases lining up with TRBD2. Per the germline V gene, CDR1 is SGHTA and CDR2 is FQGNSA. This CDR3 has 19 residues. V was pared by 0 bases and J by 0 bases, with 2 bases of the junction left unmatched.

The chain links TRBV9 to TRBJ2-3, with D tentatively TRBD2 (6 bases). Germline CDR1 and CDR2: SGDLS and YYNGEE. CDR3 length: 15 amino acids. Trimming cost V 1 base and J 1 base, with 10 bases left between them. The DNA of the CDR3 is TGTGCCAGCAGCGTACTCGGAGGGCGCACAGATACGCAGTATTTT. Amino acids: CASSVLGGRTDTQYF.

The V and J genes are TRBV28 and TRBJ1-5, with TRBD1 as a possible D gene (5 bases). Trimming took 3 bases from V and 3 from J, leaving 12 bases between them. Germline V gene sequence: CDR1 MDHEN, CDR2 SYDVKM. The CDR3 covers 15 residues. CDR3 in amino acids: CASSLRGVLNQPQHF. The CDR3 coding sequence is TGTGCCAGCAGTTTGCGGGGGGTACTCAATCAGCCCCAGCATTTT. The variable domain in full, with the rest retrieved from reference TRBV28 and TRBJ1-5, is DVKVTQSSRYLVKRTGEKVFLECVQDMDHENMFWYRQDPGLGLRLIYFSYDVKMKEKGDIPEGYSVSREKKERFSLILESASTNQTSMYLCASSLRGVLNQPQHFGDGTRLSIL.

J is TRBJ1-1 and V is TRBV3-1 (or the pseudogene TRBV3-2), with a tentative D call TRBD1 (6 bases). Trimming stripped 4 bases from V and 8 bases from J, with 11 bases between. CDR3 size: 12 residues. Germline CDR1 is LGHDT and CDR2 is YNNKEL (reference sequence). In nucleotides, the CDR3 is TGTGCCAGCAGCCCTCGCGGACAGGAAGCTTTCTTT. Translated: CASSPRGQEAFF.

The chain combines TRBV6-5 with TRBJ1-4; D gene ambiguous. Trimming pared 7 bases from V and 0 bases from J, leaving 9 bases between. CDR1 is MNHEY, CDR2 SVGAGI, per germline. The CDR3 contains 14 residues. The CDR3: CASTTVATNEKLFF. CDR3 DNA sequence: TGTGCCAGCACCACGGTGGCAACTAATGAAAAACTGTTTTTT.

The sample holds one count of this clone. The CDR3 region has the DNA TGTGCCAGCAGCTTAGCGATTGGCGGGAGGGCCTACGAGCAGTACTTC. It codes for CASSLAIGGRAYEQYF. V and J are TRBV7-2 and TRBJ2-7; 9 bases match TRBD2. The V gene end was trimmed by 0 bases and the J gene end by 2 bases; junction bases not matched to a gene: 5. Germline CDR1 SGHTA, CDR2 FQGNSA. The CDR3 consists of 16 residues.